The 29 T cell receptor beta chains below all came from one sample that was sequenced in a study of shared clonotypes between healthy human individuals. Sequencing was performed with immunoSEQ multiplex PCR; in TCRdb, only in-frame clones are kept and a portion is missing. The data show approximately 720,000 clones, about three quarters seen once. Sequencing was carried out using memory CD4+ T cells sorted from blood. This sample's subset: CD45RA-negative fraction. Receptors were obtained from a woman aged 30 to 39 in good health.

The CDR3 DNA follows: TGTGCCAGCAGTTTGATCCACTCCTTCGTGGCTAGCGGGAATCCTAGCACAGATACGCAGTATTTT. Its protein is CASSLIHSFVASGNPSTDTQYF. J is TRBJ2-3 and V is TRBV28, with TRBD2 identical over 9 bases. CDR1 is MDHEN and CDR2 is SYDVKM in the germline V gene. The trim removed 3 bases at V and 0 bases at J, leaving 22 bases unmatched. The CDR3 contains 22 residues.

For this clone: The same CDR3 can be traced to other DNA sequences in this sample. The gene calls are TRBV30 and TRBJ1-1; D is unresolved. The CDR3 totals 12 residues. Germline V gene sequence: CDR1 GTSNPN, CDR2 SVGIG (reference sequence). Trimming took off 1 base at V and 4 bases at J, with 7 bases between the two ends. CDR3 amino acids: CAWSALGTEAFF. In DNA, the CDR3 is TGTGCCTGGAGTGCCCTTGGCACTGAAGCTTTCTTT.

This clone was recorded a few times. This chain joins TRBV4-1 and TRBJ1-2, with D unresolved. CDR3 length: 14 residues. V was clipped by 0 bases and J by 4 bases, with 9 bases between them. Germline CDR1 MGHRA, CDR2 YSYEKL. The CDR3 here is CASSQDWGSYGYTF. In DNA form, the CDR3 reads TGCGCCAGCAGCCAAGATTGGGGTAGCTATGGCTACACCTTC.

This chain links TRBV5-1 with TRBJ2-1, with 7 bases aligning to TRBD2. CDR1 SGHRS and CDR2 YFSETQ come from the germline V gene. The CDR3 loop spans 14 amino acids. V gave up 2 bases and J gave up 6 bases; unmatched junction bases: 5. The CDR3 DNA sequence: TGCGCCAGCAGCTTTGATCGGGAGGCCAATGAGCAGTTCTTC. This sequence encodes CASSFDREANEQFF.

The J gene is TRBJ2-2, the V gene TRBV5-1; TRBD1 matches 7 bases. CDR1 and CDR2 from the germline V gene are SGHRS and YFSETQ. The V and J ends lost 4 bases and 2 bases, in that order; junction bases with no gene match: 5. This CDR3 spans 15 amino acids. CDR3 sequence: CASSLGGGNTGELFF. The CDR3 DNA sequence: TGCGCCAGCAGCCTAGGGGGCGGAAACACCGGGGAGCTGTTTTTT.

The chain employs TRBV11-2 and TRBJ2-2, with TRBD2 matching over 9 bases. This CDR3 spans 15 amino acids. Germline loops: CDR1 SGHAT, CDR2 FQNNGV. J was trimmed by 10 bases and V by 6 bases; bases with no gene match: 12. The CDR3 protein is CASRLSGLAIEELFF. In DNA, the CDR3 is TGTGCCAGCAGATTAAGCGGACTAGCGATTGAGGAGCTGTTTTTT.

The chain carries TRBV10-2 and TRBJ2-1; D unresolved. V gave up 0 bases and J gave up 0 bases, with 9 bases separating them. The CDR3 sequence is 16 residues long. Germline V gene sequence: CDR1 WSHSY, CDR2 SAAADI. The CDR3 DNA reads as TGCGCCAGCAGTGAGTCTCCCAGCAGCTCCTACAATGAGCAGTTCTTC. Translated, it gives CASSESPSSSYNEQFF.

This sequence joins TRBV5-1 and TRBJ2-7; 10 bases are a match to TRBD1. The V and J ends lost 2 bases and 6 bases, in that order; junction bases with no gene match: 5. The length of the CDR3 is 14 residues. Germline loops: CDR1 SGHRS, CDR2 YFSETQ. CDR3 in amino acids: CASSFLGQGFEQYF. CDR3 DNA sequence: TGCGCCAGCAGCTTCCTGGGACAGGGGTTCGAGCAGTACTTC.

The chain employs TRBV19 and TRBJ2-3, with 15 nucleotides matching TRBD2. V shed 5 bases and J 4 bases; nucleotides not matched to a gene: 10. The CDR3 length is 18 residues. Germline assignment: CDR1 LNHDA and CDR2 SQIVND (reference sequence). CDR3 bases: TGTGCCAGTAGTCCCACTCGGACTAGCGGGGGGGGAGCAGATACGCAGTATTTT. Amino acid sequence: CASSPTRTSGGGADTQYF.

This chain joins TRBV19 and TRBJ2-7; TRBD2 matches 9 bases. The germline V gene encodes CDR1 LNHDA and CDR2 SQIVND (reference sequence). The V and J ends lost 6 bases and 1 base, in that order; junction bases with no gene match: 7. The CDR3 runs 15 residues. The CDR3 region has the DNA TGTGCCAGTAGCGGGACTAGCCTCGGGTCCTACGAGCAGTACTTC. The encoded protein is CASSGTSLGSYEQYF. Drawing the rest from reference TRBV19 and TRBJ2-7, the complete variable domain is DGGITQSPKYLFRKEGQNVTLSCEQNLNHDAMYWYRQDPGQGLRLIYYSQIVNDFQKGDIAEGYSVSREKKESFPLTVTSAQKNPTAFYLCASSGTSLGSYEQYFGPGTRLTVT.

Regarding this clone: A read error may explain this, as a much larger clone is one base away. The sample has other DNA sequences that encode this CDR3 too. The rearrangement uses TRBV7-9 and TRBJ1-2; D ambiguous. CDR3 length: 11 amino acids. Trimming removed 1 base at V and 6 bases at J, with 3 bases between. The germline V gene has CDR1 SEHNR and CDR2 FQNEAQ (reference sequence). In nucleotides, the CDR3 is TGTGCCAGCAGCTTAGGCGATGGCTACACCTTC. It yields the protein CASSLGDGYTF.

The chain employs TRBV27 and TRBJ1-1, with 10 bases matching TRBD1. The CDR3 extends over 16 amino acids. Germline CDR1 MNHEY, CDR2 SMNVEV (reference sequence). Losses at the gene ends were 3 bases for V and 5 bases for J; bases not matched to a gene: 9. The DNA of the CDR3 is TGTGCCAGCAGTTTTGGAGACAGGGGGCGAGTTACTGAAGCTTTCTTT. Amino acid sequence: CASSFGDRGRVTEAFF.

V and J are TRBV6-1 and TRBJ2-3; 14 nucleotides match TRBD2. CDR3 length: 19 amino acids. V lost 0 bases and J lost 4; bases outside the gene matches: 9. Germline V gene sequence: CDR1 MNHNS, CDR2 SASEGT. The CDR3 nucleotides are TGTGCCAGCAGTGAAGCGGCGAGACTAGCGGGAGGGGGTCCAGATACGCAGTATTTT. It encodes CASSEAARLAGGGPDTQYF.

This chain connects TRBV19 to TRBJ1-5; a weak D match, TRBD1 (5 bases). This CDR3 has 18 amino acids. Germline CDR1 and CDR2: LNHDA and SQIVND (reference sequence). V dropped 2 bases and J dropped 3 bases, with 20 bases sitting between them. The CDR3 sequence is CASSINPFRDRHNQPQHF. CDR3 nucleotide sequence: TGTGCCAGTAGTATAAACCCCTTCCGGGACCGCCACAATCAGCCCCAGCATTTT.

The chain carries TRBV14 and TRBJ2-1; 8 bases line up with TRBD2. V lost 0 bases to trimming and J lost 3 bases; unmatched junction nucleotides: 7. This CDR3 is built from 17 residues. CDR1 SGHDN and CDR2 FVKESK come from the germline V gene. CDR3 in amino acids: CASSQDPGLAGYNEQFF. Written as DNA, the CDR3 is TGTGCCAGCAGCCAAGATCCAGGCCTAGCGGGCTACAATGAGCAGTTCTTC. The full variable domain, completed using reference TRBV14 and TRBJ2-1, is EAGVTQFPSHSVIEKGQTVTLRCDPISGHDNLYWYRRVMGKEIKFLLHFVKESKQDESGMPNNRFLAERTGGTYSTLKVQPAELEDSGVYFCASSQDPGLAGYNEQFFGPGTRLTVL.

The J gene is TRBJ1-2, the V gene TRBV2; TRBD1 matches 12 bases. The J segment lost 6 bases and the V segment lost 7 bases, leaving 12 bases of the junction unmatched. This CDR3 has 16 amino acids. Germline-derived CDR1 and CDR2 are SNHLY and FYNNEI. CDR3 bases: TGTGCCAGCATTGGGGGACAGGGGGCGAGTTCGGATGGCTACACCTTC. This sequence encodes CASIGGQGASSDGYTF.

This chain connects TRBV9 to TRBJ2-2, with D perhaps assigned TRBD1 or TRBD2 (5 bases each). Germline V gene data show CDR1 as SGDLS and CDR2 as YYNGEE. CDR3 length equals 13 residues. Trimming pared 6 bases from V and 6 bases from J, leaving 12 bases between. CDR3 loop: CASTRGDAGELFF. The CDR3 bases are TGTGCCAGCACTAGAGGGGATGCCGGGGAGCTGTTTTTT.

V usage is TRBV2 and J usage is TRBJ2-2; 10 positions match TRBD1. Germline CDR1 SNHLY, CDR2 FYNNEI. CDR3 length equals 15 residues. The trim removed 6 bases at V and 3 bases at J, leaving 4 bases unmatched. The CDR3 protein is CASRYGTGDTGELFF. CDR3 bases: TGTGCCAGCAGATACGGGACAGGGGACACCGGGGAGCTGTTTTTT.

The V gene is TRBV7-2, the J gene TRBJ1-5; the D gene is possibly TRBD1 (5 bases). Trimming left V 5 bases short and J 2 bases short, with 10 bases between. CDR3 size: 14 residues. Germline CDR1 is SGHTA and CDR2 is FQGNSA. Here the CDR3 reads CASSVREGNQPQHF. CDR3 nucleotide sequence: TGTGCCAGCAGCGTCAGGGAGGGCAATCAGCCCCAGCATTTT.

This clone was picked up one time. The chain links TRBV27 to TRBJ1-1, with D tentatively TRBD1 (5 bases). Trimming removed 6 bases at V and 4 bases at J, with 9 bases between. Looked up from germline, CDR1 is MNHEY and CDR2 is SMNVEV (reference sequence). The CDR3 extends over 12 amino acids. Written as DNA, the CDR3 is TGTGCCAGCAGCAGGGAGGGCACTGAAGCTTTCTTT. It specifies CASSREGTEAFF.

The chain joins TRBV30 to TRBJ1-1; D is unresolved. Trimming stripped 5 bases from V and 1 base from J, with 8 bases between. The germline CDR1 and CDR2 sequences are GTSNPN and SVGIG (reference sequence). The CDR3 length is 12 residues. The CDR3 DNA is TGTGCCTGGGGGGAGGGGAACACTGAAGCTTTCTTT. It yields the protein CAWGEGNTEAFF.

The count of this clone is one. This rearrangement joins TRBV6-1 to TRBJ1-1; D gene unclear. The CDR3 loop spans 12 amino acids. Germline lookup yields CDR1 MNHNS and CDR2 SASEGT. The V and J ends lost 6 bases and 5 bases respectively, with 10 bases between them. Here the CDR3 DNA reads TGTGCCAGCAGGGTAAGAGGGACTGAAGCTTTCTTT. It is translated as CASRVRGTEAFF.

This clone was seen just once. This same CDR3 is encoded by further DNA sequences in the sample. V and J are TRBV5-1 and TRBJ2-1; 12 bases are a match to TRBD2. This CDR3 comprises 14 residues. The V and J ends lost 2 bases and 7 bases, in that order; junction bases with no gene match: 1. Germline V CDR1 and CDR2: SGHRS, YFSETQ. The CDR3 DNA is TGCGCCAGCAGCTTCGGGACTAGCGGGAATGAGCAGTTCTTC. This gives the protein CASSFGTSGNEQFF.

Details on this clone: This sequence may be a read error, since a much larger clone differs from it by one base. This specimen includes other DNA sequences encoding the same CDR3. This chain joins TRBV2 and TRBJ1-5; 9 bases are shared with TRBD1. The germline gives CDR1 SNHLY, CDR2 FYNNEI. The V segment lost 6 bases and the J segment 4 bases; nucleotides outside the gene matches: 1. This CDR3 is 13 amino acids long. CDR3 region: CASRGTGNQPQHF. The CDR3 DNA sequence: TGTGCCAGCAGAGGGACAGGGAATCAGCCCCAGCATTTT.

The V call is TRBV30, the J call TRBJ2-2; 12 nucleotides match TRBD2. Germline lookup yields CDR1 GTSNPN and CDR2 SVGIG (reference sequence). J lost 4 bases, V lost 3 bases, and 0 bases had no gene match. The CDR3 runs to 14 residues. CDR3 protein: CAWRTSGGTGELFF. DNA of the CDR3: TGTGCCTGGAGGACTAGCGGGGGCACCGGGGAGCTGTTTTTT.

In this sample, this clone turned up a few times. The chain uses TRBV10-3 and TRBJ2-3, with a weak D call TRBD1 (6 bases). This CDR3 is 17 amino acids long. Germline V gene lookup returns CDR1 ENHRY and CDR2 SYGVKD. The V end was cut by 3 bases, the J end by 0 bases, with 16 bases between. The CDR3 region has the DNA TGTGCCATCAGTGATTCCCCCGGGACATCGAGCACAGATACGCAGTATTTT. Protein: CAISDSPGTSSTDTQYF.

This chain connects TRBV18 to TRBJ2-5, with TRBD2 matching over 7 bases. The CDR3 is 14 amino acids. CDR1 is KGHSH, CDR2 LQKENI, per germline. The V and J ends lost 3 bases and 3 bases, in that order; junction bases with no gene match: 4. This CDR3 reads CASSPSGTKETQYF. The CDR3 region has the DNA TGTGCCAGCTCACCCTCGGGGACTAAAGAGACCCAGTACTTC.

This clone was detected many times. The chain combines TRBV5-1 with TRBJ2-7, with 8 bases matching TRBD1. V was pared by 4 bases and J by 0 bases, with 6 bases of the junction left unmatched. Germline V gene sequence: CDR1 SGHRS, CDR2 YFSETQ. The CDR3 sequence is 15 residues long. The CDR3 DNA is TGCGCCAGCAGCCCAAGACAGGGGAGCTCCTACGAGCAGTACTTC. Translation gives CASSPRQGSSYEQYF.

The CDR3 coding sequence is TGCGCCAGCAGCTTCGGGACCCGATCGGACGAGCAGTACTTC. It is translated as CASSFGTRSDEQYF. V and J are TRBV5-1 and TRBJ2-7; D may be TRBD1 or TRBD2 (5 bases each). In germline, CDR1 is SGHRS, CDR2 YFSETQ. The CDR3 is made up of 14 amino acids. Trimming removed 2 bases from V and 5 bases from J, with 14 bases in between.